The rows below give T cell receptor beta chains drawn from one sample of a study of blood T cell repertoires in COVID-19. Profiled with immunoSEQ multiplex PCR; TCRdb holds only in-frame clones, not every one. Of around 120,000 clones in the sample, 85% are singletons; the top ten hold about a tenth. The specimen sequenced was peripheral blood. These receptors all stem from a man older than 75 with acute or convalescent COVID-19. Both conserved end residues are part of each CDR3. D genes are given only for firm matches. Some rows mark clone size as missing; the rest say once, few, many or name a class of expanded clone.

CDR3aa,abundance,d_gene,v_gene,j_gene
CASSYSRRQGEKLFF,-,TRBD1,TRBV6-2/TRBV6-3,TRBJ1-4
CASKYGEDDGYTF,-,-,TRBV6-5,TRBJ1-2
CATSRGDSNTEAFF,-,TRBD1,TRBV15,TRBJ1-1
CASSPDRRSYEQYF,-,-,TRBV5-4,TRBJ2-7
CASSAALTGGYHEQYF,-,TRBD1,TRBV5-1,TRBJ2-7
CAIRSGREQETQYF,-,TRBD2,TRBV10-3,TRBJ2-5
CASSSRSGGSYGYTF,-,TRBD1,TRBV28,TRBJ1-2
CASTQQGTYEQYF,-,TRBD1,TRBV6-5,TRBJ2-7
CASSYSNSFYGNTIYF,few,-,TRBV6-5,TRBJ1-3
CASSPKGQGGEQYF,-,TRBD1,TRBV3-1/TRBV3-2,TRBJ2-7
CASSLEPGQGGSPLHF,-,TRBD1,TRBV5-1,TRBJ1-6
CASSQSFGLTYGYTF,-,-,TRBV3-1/TRBV3-2,TRBJ1-2